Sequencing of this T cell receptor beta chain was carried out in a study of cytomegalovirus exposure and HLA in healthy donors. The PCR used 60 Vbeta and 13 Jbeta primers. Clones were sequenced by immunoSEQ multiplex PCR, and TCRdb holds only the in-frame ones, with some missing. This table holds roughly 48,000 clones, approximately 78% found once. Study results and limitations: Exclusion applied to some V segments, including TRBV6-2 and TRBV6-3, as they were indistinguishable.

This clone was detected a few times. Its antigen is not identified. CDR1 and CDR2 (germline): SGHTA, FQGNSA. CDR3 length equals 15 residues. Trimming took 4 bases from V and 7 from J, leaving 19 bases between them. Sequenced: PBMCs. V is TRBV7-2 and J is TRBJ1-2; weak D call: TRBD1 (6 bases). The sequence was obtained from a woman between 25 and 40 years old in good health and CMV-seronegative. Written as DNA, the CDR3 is TGTGCCAGCAGCTCCCAGTCCGGGGGGCTGGGTGGCTACACCTTC. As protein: CASSSQSGGLGGYTF.